Below are 12 T cell receptor beta chains sequenced from a single sample in a study of regulatory T cells in long-lasting Graves disease. Time point defined: persistent/refractory GD, antithyroid drugs over 5 years with positive TRAb. PBMC RNA was the source of the TCR library. Libraries of TCR beta came from iRepertoire HTBI primers plus Arm-PCR of CDR3 regions. MiXCR, run by TCRdb on the multiplex PCR reads, gives a single entry per CDR3 protein. The sample consists of more than 350,000 distinct CDR3 sequences, roughly 23% of them appearing once. This specimen was peripheral blood mononuclear cells (PBMCs), taken when the disease was refractory, from a patient treated with antithyroid drugs. All receptors come from a female donor with Graves disease.

This clonotype was seen repeatedly, ten times or more. The chain uses TRBV12-3 or TRBV12-4 and TRBJ2-5; possibly TRBD2 for D (6 bases). V lost 7 bases and J lost 0, with 27 bases in between. This CDR3 comprises 19 residues. The CDR3 sequence: CASTNRSVAATVYQETQYF. The CDR3 bases are TGTGCCAGCACCAACCGGAGTGTAGCGGCAACAGTCTACCAAGAGACCCAGTACTTC.

The V call is TRBV27, the J call TRBJ2-1; 8 nucleotides line up with TRBD1. V gave up 2 bases and J gave up 9 bases; unmatched junction bases: 9. Germline CDR1 MNHEY, CDR2 SMNVEV (reference sequence). The CDR3 totals 15 residues. This CDR3 reads CASSLGRGQGGEQFF. The CDR3, as DNA: TGTGCCAGCAGTTTAGGGCGCGGACAGGGAGGTGAGCAGTTCTTC.

V is TRBV11-2 and J is TRBJ2-5; D unresolved. Germline V gene lookup returns CDR1 SGHAT and CDR2 FQNNGV. V was shortened by 0 bases and J by 2 bases, with 10 bases between the two germline ends. There are 15 residues in the CDR3. The CDR3 DNA follows: TGTGCCAGCAGCTTAGACCGACACCCTCAAGAGACCCAGTACTTC. It yields the protein CASSLDRHPQETQYF.

The CDR3 protein is CSAPSGSNTGELFF. The CDR3 DNA reads TGCAGTGCCCCAAGCGGGAGCAACACCGGGGAGCTGTTTTTT. J is TRBJ2-2 and V is TRBV20-1; 8 positions match TRBD2. Germline V gene sequence: CDR1 DFQATT, CDR2 SNEGSKA (reference sequence). The CDR3 has 14 residues. J lost 2 bases, V lost 6 bases, and 5 bases had no gene match.

The V and J genes are TRBV6-1 and TRBJ2-3, with TRBD2 matching over 10 bases. Trimming removed 6 bases from V and 0 bases from J; junction bases left unmatched: 3. The CDR3 covers 15 residues. CDR1 and CDR2 from the germline V gene are MNHNS and SASEGT. CDR3 in DNA: TGTGCCAGCAGCCCACTAGCGGGGAGCACAGATACGCAGTATTTT. Its translation: CASSPLAGSTDTQYF.

This clonotype occurred many times. This chain joins TRBV20-1 and TRBJ2-5; D unresolved. With 4 bases removed from V and 1 base from J, the gap between germline ends came to 4 bases. The CDR3 consists of 11 residues. Germline V CDR1 and CDR2: DFQATT, SNEGSKA (reference sequence). The CDR3 sequence is CSATSQETQYF. DNA of the CDR3: TGCAGTGCTACTTCCCAAGAGACCCAGTACTTC.

This clonotype appeared many times. This chain connects TRBV27 to TRBJ1-5; 10 bases line up with TRBD1. V shed 5 bases, J shed 3 bases, and the junction held 7 bases outside the gene matches. The CDR3 has 16 residues. Germline CDR1 MNHEY, CDR2 SMNVEV (reference sequence). The CDR3 nucleotides are TGTGCCAGCAGTCCAAAGACAGGGGGCTACAATCAGCCCCAGCATTTT. Its translation: CASSPKTGGYNQPQHF.

This clonotype was observed many times. This sequence joins TRBV28 and TRBJ1-6; 7 positions agree with TRBD1. This CDR3 is built from 15 residues. Germline CDR1 is MDHEN and CDR2 is SYDVKM. Germline trimming cut 5 bases from V and 5 bases from J; bases unmatched to any gene: 6. CDR3 sequence: CASSPSGGNNSPLHF. The CDR3 DNA follows: TGTGCCAGCAGTCCCTCAGGGGGAAATAATTCACCCCTCCACTTT.

This clonotype has a handful of counts. The V and J genes are TRBV4-1 and TRBJ2-7; the match to TRBD1 covers 8 bases. In germline, CDR1 is MGHRA, CDR2 YSYEKL. The ends lost 1 base at V and 4 bases at J; junction bases unmatched: 6. The CDR3 extends over 15 amino acids. The CDR3 spells CASSQATGQVYEQYF. The CDR3 nucleotides read TGCGCCAGCAGCCAAGCGACGGGACAGGTATACGAGCAGTACTTC.

At least ten counts were recorded for this clonotype. The chain joins TRBV6-1 to TRBJ1-4; TRBD1 agrees at 8 bases. The CDR3 is made up of 17 amino acids. The V gene end was trimmed by 6 bases and the J gene end by 9 bases; junction bases not matched to a gene: 18. The germline V gene encodes CDR1 MNHNS and CDR2 SASEGT. DNA of the CDR3: TGTGCCAGCAGCCCAAGACAGGGGAATTTCGCGGATCAAAAACTGTTTTTT. Protein sequence: CASSPRQGNFADQKLFF.

This clonotype turned up a few times. The gene calls are TRBV6-1 and TRBJ1-4; D is unresolved. Germline CDR1 is MNHNS and CDR2 is SASEGT. This CDR3 has 15 amino acids. V dropped 6 bases and J dropped 4 bases, with 15 bases sitting between them. CDR3 bases: TGTGCCAGCAGCCCGACCTGGTCCTTTAATGAAAAACTGTTTTTT. Protein product: CASSPTWSFNEKLFF.

There are a few counts of this clonotype. This sequence joins TRBV7-9 and TRBJ1-6, with D perhaps TRBD1 (6 bases). Looked up from germline, CDR1 is SEHNR and CDR2 is FQNEAQ (reference sequence). V lost 8 bases and J 9 bases, leaving 11 bases between the germline ends. There are 12 residues in the CDR3. The CDR3 coding sequence is TGTGCCAGCTGCTGGGGGCGTTCACCCCTCCACTTT. This translates into CASCWGRSPLHF.